What follows are 10 T cell receptor beta chains derived from one specimen sequenced in a study of blood T cell repertoires in COVID-19. The protocol was immunoSEQ multiplex PCR, while the TCRdb copy is restricted to in-frame clones and leaves out a portion. The sample has 150,000 or so clones, 85% to 90% seen once. Input material: peripheral blood. The receptors shown here come from a human donor in a cohort sampled during active COVID-19.

The chain carries TRBV19 and TRBJ1-4; a possible D gene is TRBD1 (5 bases). CDR1 LNHDA and CDR2 SQIVND come from the germline V gene (reference sequence). The CDR3 loop spans 12 amino acids. Trimming took 9 bases from V and 2 from J, leaving 7 bases between them. CDR3 residues: CASRVTNEKLFF. In nucleotides, the CDR3 is TGTGCCAGCAGGGTGACTAATGAAAAACTGTTTTTT.

V usage is TRBV27 and J usage is TRBJ1-1; 8 positions match TRBD1. The CDR3 spans 14 residues. From germline, CDR1 is MNHEY and CDR2 SMNVEV (reference sequence). V gave up 3 bases and J gave up 5 bases; unmatched junction bases: 5. The CDR3: CASSLARQGTEAFF. The CDR3 DNA reads as TGTGCCAGCAGTTTGGCTAGACAGGGGACTGAAGCTTTCTTT.

J is TRBJ1-5 and V is TRBV6-2 or TRBV6-3; TRBD1 might be the D (5 bases). The CDR3 extends over 17 amino acids. The V end lost 2 bases, the J end lost 4 bases, and 18 bases lay between the germline ends. Germline loops: CDR1 MNHEY, CDR2 SVGEGT. The CDR3 loop is CASSYPDNPGLNQPQHF. CDR3 bases: TGTGCCAGCAGTTACCCGGACAATCCAGGGTTGAATCAGCCCCAGCATTTT.

The genes are TRBV7-3 and TRBJ2-7; D perhaps matches TRBD2 (6 bases). With 0 bases removed from V and 1 base from J, the gap between germline ends came to 7 bases. CDR1 SGHTA and CDR2 FQGTGA come from the germline V gene. The CDR3 loop spans 14 amino acids. CDR3 DNA: TGTGCCAGCAGCTTAACGGGACTGTCCTACGAGCAGTACTTC. Encoded protein: CASSLTGLSYEQYF. The whole variable domain, filled in from reference TRBV7-3 and TRBJ2-7, reads GAGVSQTPSNKVTEKGKYVELRCDPISGHTALYWYRQSLGQGPEFLIYFQGTGAADDSGLPNDRFFAVRPEGSVSTLKIQRTERGDSAVYLCASSLTGLSYEQYFGPGTRLTVT.

This clone has a handful of counts. V gene TRBV27 combines with J gene TRBJ1-4; no clear D. Deletions cut 2 bases from V and 3 bases from J, with 13 bases between. CDR1 and CDR2 (germline): MNHEY, SMNVEV (reference sequence). The CDR3 is 16 residues long. CDR3 amino acids: CASSLARGSPNEKLFF. CDR3 DNA: TGTGCCAGCAGTTTAGCTAGAGGCAGCCCTAATGAAAAACTGTTTTTT.

Note on this clone: Other DNA sequences from this sample encode an identical CDR3 as well. The chain is built from TRBV6-5 and TRBJ2-7; 10 bases match TRBD1. The V segment lost 6 bases and the J segment 3 bases; nucleotides outside the gene matches: 2. CDR1 and CDR2 from the germline V gene are MNHEY and SVGAGI. This CDR3 has 13 amino acids. The CDR3 is CASRRDRGYEQYF. CDR3 coding DNA: TGTGCCAGCAGACGGGACAGGGGCTACGAGCAGTACTTC.

The chain joins TRBV1 to TRBJ2-7; TRBD2, as called in the table, went unchecked against the DNA. TRBV1 is termed a pseudogene. The CDR3 runs to 15 residues. CDR3 amino acids: CTSSPCPSGRAEQYF. The DNA of the CDR3 is TGCACCAGCAGCCCCTGTCCTAGCGGGAGGGCGGAGCAGTACTTC.

This clone was detected only once. J is TRBJ2-5 and V is TRBV27; 7 bases line up with TRBD2. Germline trimming cut 5 bases from V and 4 bases from J; bases unmatched to any gene: 19. Germline V lookup: CDR1 MNHEY, CDR2 SMNVEV (reference sequence). There are 18 residues in the CDR3. CDR3 sequence: CASSPTGGLKRDLETQYF. Here the CDR3 DNA reads TGTGCCAGCAGTCCGACTGGGGGATTAAAGCGGGACTTAGAGACCCAGTACTTC.

The CDR3 coding sequence is TGTGCCAGCAGCTTCCGGTACGGAGCCGGGGAGCTGTTTTTT. Its translation is CASSFRYGAGELFF. J is TRBJ2-2 and V is TRBV11-1, with unresolved D. Trimming removed 3 bases from V and 6 bases from J, with 11 bases in between. This CDR3 region has 14 residues. Germline-derived CDR1 and CDR2 are SGHAT and FQDESV (reference sequence). Looking up the rest from reference TRBV11-1 and TRBJ2-2 gives the full variable domain: EAEVAQSPRYKITEKSQAVAFWCDPISGHATLYWYRQILGQGPELLVQFQDESVVDDSQLPKDRFSAERLKGVDSTLKIQPAELGDSAMYLCASSFRYGAGELFFGEGSRLTVL.

This rearrangement joins TRBV6-4 to TRBJ2-1, with D perhaps matching TRBD1 (6 bases). V lost 5 bases and J lost 8, with 28 bases in between. This CDR3 region has 18 residues. CDR1 is MRHNA and CDR2 is SNTAGT in the germline V gene. This CDR3 is CASSKNYIQGNPRDEQFF. CDR3 coding DNA: TGTGCCAGCAGTAAGAATTACATACAGGGAAACCCAAGGGATGAGCAGTTCTTC.